The source of this T cell receptor beta chain is a study of blood T cell repertoires in COVID-19. In the study overall: Specimens from acute and convalescent COVID-19 originated in the United States, Italy and Spain. PBMCs, B-cell-depleted T cells, or T cells were the source of the cDNA or gDNA that made up the material.

This CDR3 spans 12 amino acids. The V end was cut by 1 base, the J end by 10 bases, with 11 bases between. CDR1 SGHDT and CDR2 YYEEEE come from the germline V gene. Study processing details: Reference gene primers were amplified, and this amplification served to estimate nucleated cell counts. The table came from immunoSEQ multiplex PCR; TCRdb's copy has only in-frame clones and leaves some out. V, J and clone size are taken as reported in that table, and D and trimming were inferred from the DNA itself. This sample carries roughly 20,000 clones, 85% to 90% of them seen once, and the ten largest clones take around 10%.

The source material was peripheral blood. The rearrangement uses TRBV5-6 and TRBJ1-1; D might be TRBD1 (6 bases). This TCR was sampled from a human donor in a cohort sampled during active COVID-19. CDR3 residues: CASSLNRAGAFF. The CDR3 nucleotides read TGTGCCAGCAGCTTGAACAGGGCTGGAGCTTTCTTT.